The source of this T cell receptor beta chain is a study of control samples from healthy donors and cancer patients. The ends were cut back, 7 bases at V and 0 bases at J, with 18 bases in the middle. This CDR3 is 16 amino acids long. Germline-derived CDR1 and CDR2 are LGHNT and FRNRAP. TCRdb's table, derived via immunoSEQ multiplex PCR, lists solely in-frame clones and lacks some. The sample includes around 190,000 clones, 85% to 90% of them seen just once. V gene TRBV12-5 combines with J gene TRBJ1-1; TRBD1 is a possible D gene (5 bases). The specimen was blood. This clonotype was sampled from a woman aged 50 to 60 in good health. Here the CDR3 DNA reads TGTGCTAGTGCCCCCCGAGGGGCGGAAATGAACACTGAAGCTTTCTTT. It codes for CASAPRGAEMNTEAFF.